The next 5 T cell receptor beta chains were all read from a single sample in a study of blood T cells in healthy people across ages. With a J-beta primer mix and a sample-barcoded 5' primer, a second PCR ran about 6 to 11 cycles. TCRdb re-analysed the 5' RACE reads in MiXCR, keeping a single row per CDR3 protein. Of some 1.6 million distinct CDR3 sequences listed, 30% to 40% are singletons. Material for sequencing was blood. The receptors originated from a woman aged 25 to 39 in good health.

The chain has TRBV5-1 and TRBJ2-1; D gene ambiguous. CDR3 size: 14 residues. From germline, CDR1 is SGHRS and CDR2 YFSETQ. With 0 bases removed from V and 7 bases from J, the gap between germline ends came to 11 bases. The CDR3 loop is CASSLGTLWNEQFF. The CDR3 DNA reads TGCGCCAGCAGCTTGGGTACCCTCTGGAATGAGCAGTTCTTC.

This clonotype was counted a few times. V is TRBV7-9 and J is TRBJ2-1; 10 nucleotides match TRBD1. From germline, CDR1 is SEHNR and CDR2 FQNEAQ (reference sequence). This CDR3 comprises 15 residues. V was pared by 5 bases and J by 13 bases, with 14 bases of the junction left unmatched. The CDR3 DNA sequence: TGTGCCAGCAGCCTCCGGACAGGGGGAAAAGAGACCCAGTTCTTC. This sequence encodes CASSLRTGGKETQFF.

The V call is TRBV25-1, the J call TRBJ2-1; 7 nucleotides line up with TRBD2. Germline CDR1 and CDR2: MGHDK and SYGVNS. V lost 6 bases to trimming and J lost 0 bases; unmatched junction nucleotides: 8. This CDR3 spans 16 amino acids. The CDR3 protein is CASSSTSVSSYNEQFF. The CDR3 nucleotides read TGTGCCAGCAGCTCTACTAGCGTTAGCTCCTACAATGAGCAGTTCTTC. Together with reference TRBV25-1 and TRBJ2-1, the CDR3 gives the full variable domain: EADIYQTPRYLVIGTGKKITLECSQTMGHDKMYWYQQDPGMELHLIHYSYGVNSTEKGDLSSESTVSRIRTEHFPLTLESARPSHTSQYLCASSSTSVSSYNEQFFGPGTRLTVL.

Points on this clonotype: A junction boundary mismatches the germline segment, possibly from a read error. V and J are TRBV4-1 and TRBJ2-1; possibly TRBD2 for D (7 bases). CDR3 length equals 17 residues. Germline V gene lookup returns CDR1 MGHRA and CDR2 YSYEKL. DNA of the CDR3: TGCGCCGGCAGCCAAGGGGGGGCTAGCGGCTCCTACAATGAGCAGTTCTTC. Translated: CAGSQGGASGSYNEQFF.

This clonotype has only a few counts. This chain links TRBV12-3 or TRBV12-4 with TRBJ2-5; 10 bases are shared with TRBD1. The CDR3 extends over 16 amino acids. V lost 6 bases, J lost 5 bases, and 12 bases stayed unmatched. The DNA of the CDR3 is TGTGCCAGCAGCCCCGTTGGACAGGGGGTACGGGAGACCCAGTACTTC. Amino acids: CASSPVGQGVRETQYF.